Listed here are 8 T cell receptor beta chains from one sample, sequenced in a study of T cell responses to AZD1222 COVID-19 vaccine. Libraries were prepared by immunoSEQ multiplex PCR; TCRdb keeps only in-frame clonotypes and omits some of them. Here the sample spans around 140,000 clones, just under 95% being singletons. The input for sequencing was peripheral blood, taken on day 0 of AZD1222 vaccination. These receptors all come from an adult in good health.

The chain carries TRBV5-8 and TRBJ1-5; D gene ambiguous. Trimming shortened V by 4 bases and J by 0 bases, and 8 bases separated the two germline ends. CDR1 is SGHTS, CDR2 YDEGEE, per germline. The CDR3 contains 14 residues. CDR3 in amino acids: CASSPRVSNQPQHF. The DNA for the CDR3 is TGTGCCAGCAGCCCCAGAGTTAGCAATCAGCCCCAGCATTTT.

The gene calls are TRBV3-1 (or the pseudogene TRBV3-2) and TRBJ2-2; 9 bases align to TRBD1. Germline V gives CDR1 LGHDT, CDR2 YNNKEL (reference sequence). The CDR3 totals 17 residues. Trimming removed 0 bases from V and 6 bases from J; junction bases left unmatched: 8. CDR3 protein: CASSQDRGTGTSGELFF. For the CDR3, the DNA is TGTGCCAGCAGCCAAGATCGGGGGACAGGGACCTCCGGGGAGCTGTTTTTT.

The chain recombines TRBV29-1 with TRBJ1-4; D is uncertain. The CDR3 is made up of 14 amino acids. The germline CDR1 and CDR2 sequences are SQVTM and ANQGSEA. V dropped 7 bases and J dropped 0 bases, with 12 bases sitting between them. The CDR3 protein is CSAKGWATNEKLFF. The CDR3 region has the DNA TGCAGCGCCAAGGGTTGGGCAACTAATGAAAAACTGTTTTTT.

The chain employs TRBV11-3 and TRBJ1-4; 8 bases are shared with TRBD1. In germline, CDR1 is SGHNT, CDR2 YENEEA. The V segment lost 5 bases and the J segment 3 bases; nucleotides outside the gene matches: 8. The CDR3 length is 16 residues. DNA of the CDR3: TGTGCCAGCAGCGCGAGGGTGACAGGGGCTAATGAAAAACTGTTTTTT. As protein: CASSARVTGANEKLFF.

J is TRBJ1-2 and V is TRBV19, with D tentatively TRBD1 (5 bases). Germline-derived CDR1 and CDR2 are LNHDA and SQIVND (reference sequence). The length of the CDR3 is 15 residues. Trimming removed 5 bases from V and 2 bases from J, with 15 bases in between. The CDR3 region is CASSPSDSLNYGYTF. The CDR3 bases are TGTGCCAGTAGTCCCAGCGACAGCTTAAACTATGGCTACACCTTC.

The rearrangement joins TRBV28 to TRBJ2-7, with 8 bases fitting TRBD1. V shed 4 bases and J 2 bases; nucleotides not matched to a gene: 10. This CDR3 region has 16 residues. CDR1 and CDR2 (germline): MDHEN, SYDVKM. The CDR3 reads CASSSPRTGLAYEQYF. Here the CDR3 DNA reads TGTGCCAGCAGTTCCCCCCGGACAGGGTTGGCCTACGAGCAGTACTTC.

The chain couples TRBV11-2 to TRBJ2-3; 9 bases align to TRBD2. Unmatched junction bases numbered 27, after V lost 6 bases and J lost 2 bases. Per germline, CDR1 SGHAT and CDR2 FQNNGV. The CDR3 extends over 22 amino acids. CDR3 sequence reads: CASSPDRWLAGLRGPSTDTQYF. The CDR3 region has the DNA TGTGCCAGCAGTCCAGATCGGTGGCTAGCGGGACTCAGGGGCCCGTCCACAGATACGCAGTATTTT. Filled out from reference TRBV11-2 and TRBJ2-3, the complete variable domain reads EAGVAQSPRYKIIEKRQSVAFWCNPISGHATLYWYQQILGQGPKLLIQFQNNGVVDDSQLPKDRFSAERLKGVDSTLKIQPAKLEDSAVYLCASSPDRWLAGLRGPSTDTQYFGPGTRLTVL.

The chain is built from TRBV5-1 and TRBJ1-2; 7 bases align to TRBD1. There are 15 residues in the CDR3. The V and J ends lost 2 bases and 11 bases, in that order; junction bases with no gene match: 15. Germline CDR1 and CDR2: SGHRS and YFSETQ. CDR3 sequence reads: CASSFTGEGTTEYTF. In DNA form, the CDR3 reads TGCGCCAGCAGCTTTACAGGGGAAGGGACAACGGAATACACCTTC.